These 15 T cell receptor beta chains were all obtained from the same sample, sequenced in a study of cytomegalovirus exposure and HLA in healthy donors. The PCR employed 60 Vbeta primers together with 13 Jbeta primers. Only in-frame clones appear in the TCRdb table, and some are missing; sequencing was by immunoSEQ multiplex PCR. In the table there are roughly 190,000 clones, 70% to 80% of which are singletons. The sample consisted of PBMCs. These receptors all stem from a woman in her forties or fifties in good health and CMV-seronegative.

The chain has TRBV18 and TRBJ1-5; TRBD1 might be the D (6 bases). Trimming took off 4 bases at V and 3 bases at J, with 13 bases between the two ends. Germline V gives CDR1 KGHSH, CDR2 LQKENI. The CDR3 is 15 residues long. CDR3: CASSRGHQDNQPQHF. The CDR3 DNA reads as TGTGCCAGCTCACGGGGACACCAGGACAATCAGCCCCAGCATTTT.

In this sample, this clone turned up a few times. The chain recombines TRBV5-1 with TRBJ1-1; 7 positions agree with TRBD1. The CDR3 is made up of 14 amino acids. V shed 5 bases, J shed 0 bases, and the junction held 4 bases outside the gene matches. Germline V gene data show CDR1 as SGHRS and CDR2 as YFSETQ. The CDR3: CASSTQGLNTEAFF. CDR3 in DNA: TGCGCCAGCAGTACACAGGGGTTGAACACTGAAGCTTTCTTT.

This clone was detected only once. The rearrangement uses TRBV7-6 and TRBJ1-5; 7 bases line up with TRBD1. CDR1 SGHVS and CDR2 FNYEAQ come from the germline V gene. The J segment lost 3 bases and the V segment lost 1 base, leaving 3 bases of the junction unmatched. This CDR3 has 15 residues. For the CDR3, the DNA is TGTGCCAGCAGCTTAGGACAGGGACTCAATCAGCCCCAGCATTTT. Translated, it gives CASSLGQGLNQPQHF. Full variable domain (outside the CDR3, taken from reference TRBV7-6 and TRBJ1-5): GAGVSQSPRYKVTKRGQDVALRCDPISGHVSLYWYRQALGQGPEFLTYFNYEAQQDKSGLPNDRFSAERPEGSISTLTIQRTEQRDSAMYRCASSLGQGLNQPQHFGDGTRLSIL.

The gene calls are TRBV5-1 and TRBJ2-5; TRBD1 might be the D (6 bases). From germline, CDR1 is SGHRS and CDR2 YFSETQ. V lost 2 bases and J 5 bases, leaving 16 bases between the germline ends. The CDR3 is 15 residues long. The CDR3 DNA reads TGCGCCAGCAGCTTCCTGGCTGGGGGCTCGGAGACCCAGTACTTC. Its protein product is CASSFLAGGSETQYF. Supplemented by reference TRBV5-1 and TRBJ2-5, the full variable domain reads KAGVTQTPRYLIKTRGQQVTLSCSPISGHRSVSWYQQTPGQGLQFLFEYFSETQRNKGNFPGRFSGRQFSNSRSEMNVSTLELGDSALYLCASSFLAGGSETQYFGPGTRLLVL.

On this clone: Mismatch with germline at one junction end may stem from a read error. The gene calls are TRBV6-5 and TRBJ1-1; 8 bases fit TRBD1. In germline, CDR1 is MNHEY, CDR2 SVGAGI. The CDR3 covers 14 residues. The CDR3 nucleotides read TGTGCCGGCAGGACAACAGGGGGGCAAACTGAAGCTTTCTTT. Encoded protein: CAGRTTGGQTEAFF.

The chain uses TRBV7-9 and TRBJ2-4; 8 nucleotides line up with TRBD2. J lost 0 bases, V lost 5 bases, and 6 bases had no gene match. The germline CDR1 and CDR2 sequences are SEHNR and FQNEAQ (reference sequence). The CDR3 has 16 residues. The CDR3 loop is CASSQGLALAKNIQYF. In nucleotides, the CDR3 is TGTGCCAGCAGCCAAGGACTAGCCCTAGCCAAAAACATTCAGTACTTC.

The V and J genes are TRBV5-8 and TRBJ2-5; D is unclear. The DNA matches TRBJ2-7 better at its end, which makes the J call doubtful. This CDR3 comprises 15 residues. The germline V gene has CDR1 SGHTS and CDR2 YDEGEE. The CDR3 loop reads CASSLFVVYSYEQYF. CDR3 DNA: TGTGCCAGCAGCTTGTTCGTCGTCTACTCCTACGAGCAGTACTTC.

This sequence joins TRBV5-1 and TRBJ2-3; TRBD2 might be the D (7 bases). The CDR3 length is 16 residues. The V gene's germline CDR1 is SGHRS and CDR2 YFSETQ. Trimming pared 0 bases from V and 4 bases from J, leaving 15 bases between. The CDR3 bases are TGCGCCAGCAGCTTGGTAGCCAGGGGAGGGTCAGATACGCAGTATTTT. Amino acid sequence: CASSLVARGGSDTQYF.

V is TRBV27 and J is TRBJ1-5; unclear D gene. Per the germline V gene, CDR1 is MNHEY and CDR2 is SMNVEV (reference sequence). V lost 5 bases and J lost 0, with 14 bases in between. The CDR3 totals 16 residues. CDR3 nucleotides: TGTGCCAGCAGTCCTAATTCCGGGATTAGCAATCAGCCCCAGCATTTT. It specifies CASSPNSGISNQPQHF.

The genes are TRBV11-1 and TRBJ2-7; TRBD2 matches at 9 bases. The CDR3 is 15 residues long. The germline gives CDR1 SGHAT, CDR2 FQDESV (reference sequence). Trimming removed 3 bases from V and 3 bases from J; junction bases left unmatched: 6. The CDR3 protein is CASSLAGGTFYEQYF. CDR3 sequence (DNA): TGTGCCAGCAGCTTGGCGGGAGGGACCTTCTACGAGCAGTACTTC.

The V call is TRBV7-2, the J call TRBJ2-1; TRBD2 matches 14 bases. Trimming at V came to 2 bases and at J to 9 bases, leaving 9 bases not matched to a gene. Per the germline V gene, CDR1 is SGHTA and CDR2 is FQGNSA. This CDR3 comprises 17 residues. CDR3 DNA: TGTGCCAGCAGCTTATCCCCGGGACTAGCGGGAGTAGTTGAGCAGTTCTTC. Its protein is CASSLSPGLAGVVEQFF.

V usage is TRBV6-1 and J usage is TRBJ1-5; D is uncertain. V gave up 4 bases and J gave up 0 bases, with 10 bases separating them. The V gene's germline CDR1 is MNHNS and CDR2 SASEGT. The CDR3 sequence is 15 residues long. CDR3 protein: CASSASRNSNQPQHF. The CDR3 nucleotides read TGTGCCAGCAGTGCGTCGCGGAATAGCAATCAGCCCCAGCATTTT.

This clone appeared once. The chain employs TRBV7-9 and TRBJ2-7, with 8 bases fitting TRBD1. J lost 3 bases, V lost 1 base, and 5 bases had no gene match. CDR1 SEHNR and CDR2 FQNEAQ come from the germline V gene (reference sequence). This CDR3 has 15 residues. In DNA form, the CDR3 reads TGTGCCAGCAGCTTAGTCCAGGGGGCGAACTACGAGCAGTACTTC. This translates into CASSLVQGANYEQYF.

Here the CDR3 DNA reads TGTGCCAGTAGTATTATCCCAGGGTTCTACGAGCAGTACTTC. Translating it yields CASSIIPGFYEQYF. The chain joins TRBV19 to TRBJ2-7, with a possible D match to TRBD1 (5 bases). The ends were cut back, 3 bases at V and 3 bases at J, with 12 bases in the middle. Germline V gene data show CDR1 as LNHDA and CDR2 as SQIVND (reference sequence). There are 14 residues in the CDR3.

The chain uses TRBV6-1 and TRBJ1-3, with unresolved D. Germline assignment: CDR1 MNHNS and CDR2 SASEGT. This CDR3 region has 17 residues. Trimming stripped 4 bases from V and 2 bases from J, with 18 bases between. The CDR3 DNA is TGTGCCAGCAGTGTCACCGAGCGCGTGGGTACTGGAAACACCATATATTTT. The encoded protein is CASSVTERVGTGNTIYF.